The TCR beta chain under discussion was sequenced for a study of blood T cell repertoires in COVID-19. At the level of the study: Whether acute or convalescent, the COVID-19 samples came from the United States, Italy and Spain. From T cells, B-cell-depleted T cells, or PBMCs came the material, which was cDNA or gDNA.

Original handling: Reference gene primer amplification gave estimated nucleated cell counts. Data came from immunoSEQ multiplex PCR; TCRdb stores just in-frame clones and leaves some out. V, J and clone size are taken as reported in that table, and D and trimming were inferred from the DNA itself. The data hold 98,000 or so clones, with roughly four fifths observed a single time. Germline loops: CDR1 ENHRY, CDR2 SYGVKD. CDR3 length: 11 residues. As regards this clone: Relative to the germline gene, one junction end is altered; a read error may explain this.

What was sequenced was peripheral blood. The clonotype was recovered from a woman aged 70-85 years with acute or convalescent COVID-19. This chain links TRBV10-3 with TRBJ2-5; 10 positions match TRBD1. CDR3 protein: CAIRRDRGLDF. The CDR3 DNA follows: TGTGCCATCAGGAGGGACAGGGGTCTTGACTTC.